This T cell receptor (beta chain) was obtained from a study of CD8 T cells in ankylosing spondylitis. Germline V gene data show CDR1 as LNHDA and CDR2 as SQIVND (reference sequence). Trimming cost V 9 bases and J 2 bases, with 17 bases left between them. The CDR3 contains 14 residues. It was by quantitative 5'-RACE with molecular barcodes that TCR beta libraries were made. TCRdb fed the 5' RACE reads into MiXCR, producing one record per CDR3 protein. The top ten hold 3% to 4.5% of the sample, which has fewer than 550,000 distinct CDR3 sequences, approximately 5% seen once. Remarks on this clonotype: The target antigen is unknown.

Findings and caveats of the study: The study looked at matched synovial fluid samples from ankylosing spondylitis patients. Disease-linked clones were reported to be significantly enriched there. Disease-linked clones were CD8+ and relatively rare in peripheral blood. A TCR beta motif made of eight highly homologous variants seemed typical of ankylosing spondylitis blood.

Material: blood, either unsorted or a sorted T cell fraction (not recorded which). The V and J genes are TRBV19 and TRBJ2-7; a possible D gene is TRBD2 (7 bases). This sequence originates from a male donor with ankylosing spondylitis. The CDR3 nucleotides read TGTGCCAGCACAGGTCGGGGGGCAGCCTACGAGCAGTACTTC. Its protein product is CASTGRGAAYEQYF.